These 10 T cell receptor beta chains were all obtained from the same sample, sequenced in a study of blood T cell repertoires in COVID-19. Clones were read by immunoSEQ multiplex PCR, and TCRdb kept only the in-frame ones, dropping some. Of 70,000 or so clones in the sample, around 89% were seen once. Sequencing used peripheral blood. The receptor set was obtained from a woman of 80 years or more with active COVID-19.

The rearrangement uses TRBV7-3 and TRBJ2-1; TRBD2 aligns across 13 bases. V lost 5 bases and J lost 6; bases outside the gene matches: 7. The CDR3 is 16 residues long. Germline CDR1 SGHTA, CDR2 FQGTGA. For the CDR3, the DNA is TGTGCCAGCAGCCCGACTAGCGGGAGGTCCCGCAATGAGCAGTTCTTC. This gives the protein CASSPTSGRSRNEQFF.

This clone was recorded a few times. The chain joins TRBV29-1 to TRBJ1-3, with D unclear. V dropped 5 bases and J dropped 0 bases, with 23 bases sitting between them. This CDR3 is built from 18 residues. CDR1 and CDR2 (germline): SQVTM, ANQGSEA. CDR3 DNA: TGCAGCGTTCAAGGGTGGGCTGCTTCCTCCCTCTCTGGAAACACCATATATTTT. Translation: CSVQGWAASSLSGNTIYF.

The chain employs TRBV28 and TRBJ2-7; the D gene is possibly TRBD1 (6 bases). This CDR3 is 15 amino acids long. The germline CDR1 and CDR2 sequences are MDHEN and SYDVKM. V lost 6 bases to trimming and J lost 7 bases, with 22 bases between them. CDR3 loop: CASRRTGTTFGEQYF. CDR3 DNA: TGTGCCAGCAGACGTACCGGGACAACCTTTGGGGAGCAGTACTTC.

The CDR3 DNA reads as TGTGCCAGCAGCCGGGGCGGGCTAGCGGGGACGCAGTATTTT. It translates to CASSRGGLAGTQYF. The chain couples TRBV5-6 to TRBJ2-3, with 9 bases fitting TRBD2. The CDR3 loop spans 14 amino acids. Germline V gene lookup returns CDR1 SGHDT and CDR2 YYEEEE. The junction had 9 bases not matched to a gene; V was cut back by 4 bases and J by 9 bases.

The chain combines TRBV19 with TRBJ2-3, with TRBD2 identical over 11 bases. The CDR3 length is 17 residues. The germline CDR1 and CDR2 sequences are LNHDA and SQIVND (reference sequence). Trimming took 3 bases from V and 4 from J; bases not matched to a gene: 9. The CDR3 loop is CASSIWYGGLAADTQYF. CDR3 in DNA: TGTGCCAGTAGTATCTGGTATGGGGGACTAGCGGCAGATACGCAGTATTTT.

The V gene is TRBV27, the J gene TRBJ2-2; TRBD2 matches 10 bases. This CDR3 has 14 residues. With 8 bases clipped from V and 6 bases from J, the junction kept 6 bases outside the gene matches. In germline, CDR1 is MNHEY, CDR2 SMNVEV (reference sequence). CDR3 in DNA: TGTGCCAGCGGAAGACTAGCGGGTTCCGGGGAGCTGTTTTTT. Translated, it gives CASGRLAGSGELFF.

The rearrangement joins TRBV7-8 to TRBJ2-3; TRBD2 matches at 7 bases. The V gene's germline CDR1 is SGHVS and CDR2 FQNEAQ. V trimming: 5 bases; J trimming: 6 bases; junction bases outside the gene matches: 20. The CDR3 sequence is 18 residues long. The DNA for the CDR3 is TGTGCCAGCAGCCTCCGACTCTCTTATAGGGGAGGGCGGGATACGCAGTATTTT. This gives the protein CASSLRLSYRGGRDTQYF.

This chain uses TRBV7-8 with TRBJ2-5; D perhaps matches TRBD1 (6 bases). Trimming pared 1 base from V and 5 bases from J, leaving 14 bases between. This CDR3 is built from 15 residues. CDR1 and CDR2 from the germline V gene are SGHVS and FQNEAQ. CDR3 residues: CASSLGRQGTETQYF. CDR3 nucleotides: TGTGCCAGCAGCTTAGGTCGGCAGGGGACGGAGACCCAGTACTTC.

This rearrangement joins TRBV21-1 to TRBJ2-3; no check of the table's D call, TRBD1, against the DNA was made. TRBV21-1 corresponds to a pseudogene. There are 15 residues in the CDR3. The CDR3 sequence: CASTRGQDSTDTQYF. In DNA, the CDR3 is TGTGCCAGCACCAGGGGACAGGATAGCACAGATACGCAGTATTTT.

The V gene is TRBV4-3, the J gene TRBJ2-1; 8 nucleotides line up with TRBD2. Germline CDR1 is LGHNA and CDR2 is YSLEER. V shed 5 bases and J 7 bases; nucleotides not matched to a gene: 10. This CDR3 has 15 residues. CDR3 nucleotide sequence: TGCGCCAGCAGCTACTCCACTAGCGGACGGAATGAGCAGTTCTTC. Amino acids: CASSYSTSGRNEQFF.